This T cell receptor (beta chain) was captured by sequencing in a study of Tregs in tolerant kidney transplant recipients. Study outcomes and limitations: Biological reproducibility was not directly addressed, but technical replication error appeared minimal. Tregs expanded with activated donor B cells seemed most donor-specific.

Comments on this clone: What it binds is unknown.

This table comes from immunoSEQ multiplex PCR, and its TCRdb copy is limited to in-frame clones, with some not included. The sample shows some 110,000 clones, roughly nine tenths of them seen only once. V lost 4 bases and J lost 3, with 14 bases in between. The CDR3 has 15 amino acids. CDR1 is SGHNT and CDR2 is YYREEE in the germline V gene (reference sequence). Material: CD4+ T cells from blood. The V gene is TRBV5-4, the J gene TRBJ2-1, with a possible D match to TRBD2 (5 bases). The receptor was derived from a human donor in good health. The CDR3 DNA reads TGTGCCAGCAGCCCGGACTCTACCCGCTACAATGAGCAGTTCTTC. Amino acid sequence: CASSPDSTRYNEQFF.